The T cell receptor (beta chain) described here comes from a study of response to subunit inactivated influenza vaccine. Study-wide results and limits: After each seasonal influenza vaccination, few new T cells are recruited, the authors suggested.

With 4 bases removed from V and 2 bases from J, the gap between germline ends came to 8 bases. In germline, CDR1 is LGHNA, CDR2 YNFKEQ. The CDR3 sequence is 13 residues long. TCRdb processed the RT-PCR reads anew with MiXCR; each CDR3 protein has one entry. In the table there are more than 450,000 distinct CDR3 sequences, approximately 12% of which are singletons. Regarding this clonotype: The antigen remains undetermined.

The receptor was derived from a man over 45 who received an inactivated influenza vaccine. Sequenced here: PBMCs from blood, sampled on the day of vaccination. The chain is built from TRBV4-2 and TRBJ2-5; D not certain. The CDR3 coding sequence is TGTGCCAGCAGCCTAAGTGCTCAAGAGACCCAGTACTTC. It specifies CASSLSAQETQYF.